This entry lists 26 T cell receptor beta chains sequenced from one sample in a study of vaccination and CD4 T cells after COVID-19. Treatment defined: roughly 11-day PBMC culture with coronavirus spike peptide pools or control peptides (ViraFEST assay). Sequencing of cultured CD4+ T cell DNA used the Oncomine TCR Beta short-read assay. Using its own MiXCR run on the PCR reads, TCRdb lists one record per CDR3 protein. The data show roughly 4,800 distinct CDR3 sequences, less than 25% seen once. No antigen has been identified for these receptors. Specimen: CD4+ T cells from blood, cultured in vitro. The source of these receptors is a human donor who had recovered from COVID-19.

This clonotype was seen a handful of times. The V gene is TRBV7-3, the J gene TRBJ1-1; D is ambiguous. CDR1 is SGHTA, CDR2 FQGTGA, per germline. V was clipped by 5 bases and J by 4 bases, with 11 bases between them. CDR3 length: 13 amino acids. This CDR3 reads CASSPASGTEAFF. Here the CDR3 DNA reads TGTGCCAGCAGCCCAGCTAGTGGCACTGAAGCTTTCTTT.

This sequence joins TRBV3-1 and TRBJ1-6; tentatively, D is TRBD1 (5 bases). V was pared by 1 base and J by 10 bases, with 14 bases between. This CDR3 spans 15 amino acids. Looked up from germline, CDR1 is LGHDT and CDR2 is YNNKEL (reference sequence). Here the CDR3 DNA reads TGTGCCAGCAGCCAAGCCGCAGGGCCAGGATCACCCCTCCACTTT. Translation: CASSQAAGPGSPLHF.

The chain has TRBV30 and TRBJ1-3; TRBD1 might be the D (6 bases). Trimming removed 5 bases from V and 4 bases from J, with 21 bases in between. This CDR3 region has 16 residues. The germline V gene has CDR1 GTSNPN and CDR2 SVGIG (reference sequence). The CDR3 DNA is TGTGCCTGGGGGCCCGGGACGGGGGGCTCCGGAAACACCATATATTTT. This sequence encodes CAWGPGTGGSGNTIYF.

The chain is built from TRBV5-5 and TRBJ1-6; the D is unclear. Germline CDR1 SGHKS, CDR2 YYEKEE (reference sequence). The CDR3 consists of 13 residues. Trimming removed 0 bases at V and 14 bases at J, with 12 bases between. In DNA, the CDR3 is TGTGCCAGCAGCTTGGACCCCCCCAGAACCCTCCACTTT. This sequence encodes CASSLDPPRTLHF.

For this clonotype: One end of the junction varies from germline; a read error may be responsible. V is TRBV7-9 and J is TRBJ1-2; TRBD1 matches at 9 bases. CDR3 length equals 16 residues. Germline-derived CDR1 and CDR2 are SEHNR and FQNEAQ (reference sequence). The CDR3 loop is CASSFVPGQGGYGYIF. Here the CDR3 DNA reads TGTGCCAGCAGCTTTGTCCCGGGACAGGGTGGCTATGGCTACATCTTC.

The V and J genes are TRBV12-3 or TRBV12-4 and TRBJ1-5, with 7 positions matching TRBD1. The ends lost 5 bases at V and 0 bases at J; junction bases unmatched: 4. The CDR3 has 15 amino acids. CDR3 coding DNA: TGTGCCAGCAGTACGACAGGGAGTAGCAATCAGCCCCAGCATTTT. This sequence encodes CASSTTGSSNQPQHF.

In this sample, this clonotype turned up a few times. The CDR3 here is CSARDRGAETRGYTF. CDR3 DNA sequence: TGCAGTGCTAGAGATAGAGGCGCCGAGACCAGGGGCTACACCTTC. This chain links TRBV20-1 with TRBJ1-2; D ambiguous. This CDR3 is 15 amino acids long. Trimming shortened V by 0 bases and J by 8 bases, and 19 bases separated the two germline ends. Germline-derived CDR1 and CDR2 are DFQATT and SNEGSKA (reference sequence).

This clonotype ranks as medium-sized. Sequence at one end of the junction differs from germline and may be a read error. The V gene is TRBV7-7, the J gene TRBJ2-3; no clear D gene. The CDR3 length is 14 residues. CDR1 is SSHAT, CDR2 FNYEAQ, per germline (reference sequence). CDR3 protein: CASSSNPAHPTQYF. CDR3 nucleotides: TGTGCTAGCAGCTCTAACCCAGCCCACCCTACGCAGTATTTT.

In this sample, this clonotype turned up a few times. The chain employs TRBV4-1 and TRBJ2-6, with D maybe TRBD1 (5 bases). Trimming left V 1 base short and J 2 bases short, with 9 bases between. This CDR3 contains 16 residues. Germline V CDR1 and CDR2: MGHRA, YSYEKL. The CDR3 is CASSQGQSAGANVLTF. The CDR3 DNA reads as TGCGCCAGCAGCCAAGGACAGAGCGCTGGGGCCAACGTCCTGACTTTC.

V is TRBV7-8 and J is TRBJ1-3; D is ambiguous. Germline CDR1 is SGHVS and CDR2 is FQNEAQ. V shed 2 bases and J shed 0 bases, with 2 bases lying between them. The CDR3 consists of 13 residues. The CDR3 protein is CASSLYSGNTIYF. CDR3 bases: TGTGCCAGCAGCTTATACTCTGGAAACACCATATATTTT.

V gene TRBV6-5 combines with J gene TRBJ2-1; D may correspond to TRBD1 or TRBD2 (5 bases each). The CDR3 has 16 amino acids. Trimming cost V 4 bases and J 7 bases, with 20 bases left between them. CDR1 and CDR2 from the germline V gene are MNHEY and SVGAGI. CDR3 DNA: TGTGCCAGCAGTTCCGCGACTACTCAGGACAAGAATGAGCAGTTCTTC. This encodes CASSSATTQDKNEQFF.

V usage is TRBV5-1 and J usage is TRBJ2-5; 7 bases are shared with TRBD1. V dropped 3 bases and J dropped 2; count of bases not matched to a gene: 4. CDR3 size: 14 residues. Germline V gene data show CDR1 as SGHRS and CDR2 as YFSETQ. The CDR3 DNA is TGCGCCAGCAGCTCCATGACAGGGCAAGAGACCCAGTACTTC. Its translation is CASSSMTGQETQYF. Combining the CDR3 with reference TRBV5-1 and TRBJ2-5 gives the whole variable domain KAGVTQTPRYLIKTRGQQVTLSCSPISGHRSVSWYQQTPGQGLQFLFEYFSETQRNKGNFPGRFSGRQFSNSRSEMNVSTLELGDSALYLCASSSMTGQETQYFGPGTRLLVL.

This clonotype is medium-sized. The junction departs from the called germline gene at one end, perhaps through a read error. The chain combines TRBV20-1 with TRBJ2-4, with 9 bases that match TRBD1. The CDR3 has 13 residues. Germline V gene lookup returns CDR1 DFQATT and CDR2 SNEGSKA (reference sequence). The CDR3 DNA is TGCAGTGCTAGCCCGTCCTCCGGGACAGGGAGGGACTTC. Translation: CSASPSSGTGRDF.

The chain couples TRBV30 to TRBJ2-3; D is possibly TRBD2 (6 bases). With 3 bases removed from V and 1 base from J, the gap between germline ends came to 17 bases. CDR3 length: 16 residues. The V gene's germline CDR1 is GTSNPN and CDR2 SVGIG (reference sequence). CDR3 in amino acids: CAWSPGRGGGTDTQYF. In DNA, the CDR3 is TGTGCCTGGAGCCCAGGGCGGGGTGGGGGCACAGATACGCAGTATTTT.

The rearrangement uses TRBV20-1 and TRBJ2-3; 16 nucleotides line up with TRBD2. Per the germline V gene, CDR1 is DFQATT and CDR2 is SNEGSKA (reference sequence). The J segment lost 1 base and the V segment lost 6 bases, leaving 7 bases of the junction unmatched. CDR3 length equals 17 residues. This CDR3 reads CSASGTSGGAGTDTQYF. The CDR3 nucleotides read TGCAGTGCGTCCGGGACTAGCGGGGGGGCGGGCACAGATACGCAGTATTTT.

This clonotype turned up a few times. V and J are TRBV19 and TRBJ2-7, with D hard to call. V lost 3 bases, J lost 0 bases, and 9 bases lay in between. CDR3 length: 14 residues. The germline V gene has CDR1 LNHDA and CDR2 SQIVND (reference sequence). The CDR3 nucleotides read TGTGCCAGTAGTATCGGTAGAGCCTCCTACGAGCAGTACTTC. Translating gives CASSIGRASYEQYF.

This clonotype turned up a few times. The chain is built from TRBV12-3 or TRBV12-4 and TRBJ1-3, with D hard to call. The CDR3 is 15 amino acids. Between the trimmed V and J ends, which lost 6 bases and 4 bases, there was a span of 16 bases. CDR3 sequence (DNA): TGTGCCAGCAGCTCTCCTTTGGCAGGAGGAAACACCATATATTTT. Its protein is CASSSPLAGGNTIYF.

Sample share makes this clonotype medium-sized. The chain uses TRBV5-4 and TRBJ1-1; D is unresolved. In germline, CDR1 is SGHNT, CDR2 YYREEE (reference sequence). This CDR3 spans 14 amino acids. Trimming cost V 0 bases and J 4 bases, with 10 bases left between them. CDR3: CASSLERAVTEAFF. The CDR3 DNA reads TGTGCCAGCAGCTTGGAACGGGCCGTCACTGAAGCTTTCTTT.

This clonotype was seen a handful of times. This rearrangement joins TRBV20-1 to TRBJ2-7; 8 bases line up with TRBD1. The CDR3 runs to 16 residues. CDR1 is DFQATT and CDR2 is SNEGSKA in the germline V gene (reference sequence). With 4 bases clipped from V and 3 bases from J, the junction kept 14 bases outside the gene matches. The CDR3 DNA reads as TGCAGTGCTATGGACAGGGACCTGCGTCCGGTCTACGAGCAGTACTTC. Encoded protein: CSAMDRDLRPVYEQYF.

The V and J genes are TRBV5-1 and TRBJ2-7; 7 bases agree with TRBD1. Germline V gene data show CDR1 as SGHRS and CDR2 as YFSETQ. This CDR3 contains 14 residues. With 6 bases clipped from V and 2 bases from J, the junction kept 8 bases outside the gene matches. The CDR3 DNA follows: TGCGCCAGCACACCAGGGGGTTTTACCTACGAGCAGTACTTC. Translating it yields CASTPGGFTYEQYF.

This clonotype was counted only a few times. The V call is TRBV20-1, the J call TRBJ1-5; unclear D gene. Germline-derived CDR1 and CDR2 are DFQATT and SNEGSKA (reference sequence). The CDR3 length is 13 residues. V shed 3 bases and J shed 7 bases, with 13 bases lying between them. CDR3 bases: TGCAGTGCTAGCGGCGGGCGGGGACAGCCCCAGCATTTT. It specifies CSASGGRGQPQHF.

The CDR3: CASSSYSGGNTGELFF. In DNA form, the CDR3 reads TGTGCCAGCAGTTCGTATTCAGGGGGCAACACCGGGGAGCTGTTTTTT. V is TRBV6-5 and J is TRBJ2-2, with 8 bases aligning to TRBD1. There are 16 residues in the CDR3. The V and J ends lost 4 bases and 2 bases, in that order; junction bases with no gene match: 6. The germline CDR1 and CDR2 sequences are MNHEY and SVGAGI.

In regard to this clonotype: Just one base apart from a much larger clone, this may be a read error. The V and J genes are TRBV5-1 and TRBJ2-3, with TRBD1 matching over 9 bases. The CDR3 runs 15 residues. Germline V gene lookup returns CDR1 SGHRS and CDR2 YFSETQ. CDR3 coding DNA: TGCGTCAGCAGCTTGGGGGACAGGGCGCGGGATACGCAGTATTTT. Protein product: CVSSLGDRARDTQYF.

Judged by abundance, this clonotype is large. The CDR3 here is CSVGGYGGEAFF. In nucleotides, the CDR3 is TGCAGCGTTGGAGGTTATGGGGGTGAAGCTTTCTTT. The chain combines TRBV29-1 with TRBJ1-1, with a possible D match to TRBD1 (5 bases). Germline lookup yields CDR1 SQVTM and CDR2 ANQGSEA. The CDR3 has 12 residues. V was trimmed by 4 bases and J by 7 bases, leaving 13 bases between them.

This clonotype ranks as medium-sized. The chain joins TRBV27 to TRBJ1-2; D is ambiguous. CDR3 length: 12 residues. V lost 5 bases and J lost 0, with 4 bases in between. Per germline, CDR1 MNHEY and CDR2 SMNVEV (reference sequence). Here the CDR3 DNA reads TGTGCCAGCAGTGGGGCTAACTATGGCTACACCTTC. Translating it yields CASSGANYGYTF.

This clonotype turned up a few times. The genes are TRBV20-1 and TRBJ2-1; TRBD1 matches 10 bases. This CDR3 comprises 18 residues. The germline V gene has CDR1 DFQATT and CDR2 SNEGSKA (reference sequence). J lost 9 bases, V lost 0 bases, and 17 bases had no gene match. The CDR3 loop reads CSAREEDRIRQGAGEQFF. Written as DNA, the CDR3 is TGCAGTGCTAGAGAGGAGGACCGGATACGACAGGGGGCTGGTGAGCAGTTCTTC.